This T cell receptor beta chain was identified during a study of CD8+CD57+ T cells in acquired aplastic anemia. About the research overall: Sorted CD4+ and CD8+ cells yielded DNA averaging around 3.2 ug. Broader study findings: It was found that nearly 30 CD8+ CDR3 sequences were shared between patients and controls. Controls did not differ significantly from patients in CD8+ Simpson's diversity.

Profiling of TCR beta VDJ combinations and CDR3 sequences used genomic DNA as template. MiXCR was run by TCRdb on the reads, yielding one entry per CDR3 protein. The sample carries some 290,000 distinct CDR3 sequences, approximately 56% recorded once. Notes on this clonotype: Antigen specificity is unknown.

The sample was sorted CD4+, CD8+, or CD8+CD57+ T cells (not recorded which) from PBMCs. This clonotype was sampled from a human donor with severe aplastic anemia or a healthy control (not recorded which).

CDR3 protein: CASSADRGGQPQYF. The CDR3 DNA reads as TGTGCCAGCAGTGCCGACAGGGGCGGTCAGCCCCAGTACTTC. The genes are TRBV7-2 and TRBJ2-5; 8 bases are shared with TRBD1. This CDR3 contains 14 residues. CDR1 SGHTA and CDR2 FQGNSA come from the germline V gene. V was pared by 6 bases and J by 9 bases, with 12 bases of the junction left unmatched. Combining the CDR3 with reference TRBV7-2 and TRBJ2-5 gives the whole variable domain GAGVSQSPSNKVTEKGKDVELRCDPISGHTALYWYRQSLGQGLEFLIYFQGNSAPDKSGLPSDRFSAERTGGSVSTLTIQRTQQEDSAVYLCASSADRGGQPQYFGPGTRLLVL.